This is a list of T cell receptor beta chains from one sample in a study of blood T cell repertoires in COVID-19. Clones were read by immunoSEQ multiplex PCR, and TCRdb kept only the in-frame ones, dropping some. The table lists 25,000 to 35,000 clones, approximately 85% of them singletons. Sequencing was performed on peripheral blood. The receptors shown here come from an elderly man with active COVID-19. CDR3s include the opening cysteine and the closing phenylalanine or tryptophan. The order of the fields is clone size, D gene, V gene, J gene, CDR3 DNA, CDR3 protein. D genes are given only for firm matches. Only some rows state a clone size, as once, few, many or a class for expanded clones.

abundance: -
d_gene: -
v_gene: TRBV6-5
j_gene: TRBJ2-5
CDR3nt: TGTGCCAGTGGGGAGACCTTCCAGGAGACCCAGTACTTC
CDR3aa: CASGETFQETQYF

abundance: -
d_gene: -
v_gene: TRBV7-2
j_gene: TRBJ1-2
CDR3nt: TGTGCCAGCAGCACAAACGGCAGGGGTATAGGAGATTATGGCTACACCTTC
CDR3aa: CASSTNGRGIGDYGYTF

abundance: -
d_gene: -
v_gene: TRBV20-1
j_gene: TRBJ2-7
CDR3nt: TGCAGTGCTACTCCTTCCTACGAGCAGTACTTC
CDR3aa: CSATPSYEQYF

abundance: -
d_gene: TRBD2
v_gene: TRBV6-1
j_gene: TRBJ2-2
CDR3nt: TGTGCCAGCAGTGAAGCCCGACTAGCGGCGACCGGGGAGCTGTTTTTT
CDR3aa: CASSEARLAATGELFF

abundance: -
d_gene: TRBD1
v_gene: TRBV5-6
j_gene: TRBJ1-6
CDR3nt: TGTGCCAGCAGCAACCGACAGGGTGGTTCACCCCTCCACTTT
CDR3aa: CASSNRQGGSPLHF

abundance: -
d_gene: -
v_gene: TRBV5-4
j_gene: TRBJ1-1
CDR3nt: TGTGCCAGCAGCCCGATCCCAAAGTACGTAGCAGAACAGAACACTGAAGCTTTCTTT
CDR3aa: CASSPIPKYVAEQNTEAFF

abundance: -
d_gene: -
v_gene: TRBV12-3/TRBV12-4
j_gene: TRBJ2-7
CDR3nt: TGTGCCAGCAGTTCGTCCTACGAGCAGTACTTC
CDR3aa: CASSSSYEQYF

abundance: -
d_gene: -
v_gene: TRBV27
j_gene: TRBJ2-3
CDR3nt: TGTGCCAGCAGTTTAGAGTCTGGAGTAGGTACGCAGTATTTT
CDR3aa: CASSLESGVGTQYF

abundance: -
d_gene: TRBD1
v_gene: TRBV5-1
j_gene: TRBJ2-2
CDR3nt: TGCGCCAGCAGCTCAACCCCGGGACAGGGGGCGACCGGGGAGCTGTTTTTT
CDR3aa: CASSSTPGQGATGELFF

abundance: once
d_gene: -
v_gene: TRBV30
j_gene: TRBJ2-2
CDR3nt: TGTGCCTGGAGTGTACCCCCCCGCGGTCTGTTTTTT
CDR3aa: CAWSVPPRGLFF

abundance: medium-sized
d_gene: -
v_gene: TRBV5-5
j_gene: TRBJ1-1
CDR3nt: TGTGCCAGCAGCCCCACAGGGAACACTGAAGCTTTCTTT
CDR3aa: CASSPTGNTEAFF

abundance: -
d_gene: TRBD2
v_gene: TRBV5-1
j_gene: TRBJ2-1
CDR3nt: TGCGCCAGCAGAACGACTAGCGGGGCTTACAATGAGCAGTTCTTC
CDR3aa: CASRTTSGAYNEQFF

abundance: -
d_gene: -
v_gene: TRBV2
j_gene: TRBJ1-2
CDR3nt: TGTGCCAGCAGTGAAGCGCGTACAGTGTATGGCTACACCTTC
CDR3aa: CASSEARTVYGYTF

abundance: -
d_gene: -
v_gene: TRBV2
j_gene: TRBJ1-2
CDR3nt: TGTGCCAGCAGGCCAGACTGGGTTTCTAACTATGGCTACACCTTC
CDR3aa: CASRPDWVSNYGYTF

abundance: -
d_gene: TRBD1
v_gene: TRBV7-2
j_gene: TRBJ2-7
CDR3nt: TGTGCCAGCAGCTTAGAAACCGGGACAGGGATCTCCGAGCAGTACTTC
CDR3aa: CASSLETGTGISEQYF

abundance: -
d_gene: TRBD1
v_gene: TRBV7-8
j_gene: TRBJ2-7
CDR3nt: TGTGCCAGCAGCCAGGGGACAGACTACGAGCAGTACTTC
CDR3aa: CASSQGTDYEQYF

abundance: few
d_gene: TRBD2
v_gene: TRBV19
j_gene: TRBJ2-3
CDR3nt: TGTGCCAGTAGTATTAGTAGCGGGGCGGCCCGTACGCAGTATTTT
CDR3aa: CASSISSGAARTQYF

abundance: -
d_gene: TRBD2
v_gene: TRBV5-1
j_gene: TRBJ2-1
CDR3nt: TGCGCCAGCAGCTTCGGGGGGGGCCCGTACAATGAGCAGTTCTTC
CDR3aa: CASSFGGGPYNEQFF

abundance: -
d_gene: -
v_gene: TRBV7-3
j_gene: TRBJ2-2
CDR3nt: TGTGCCAGCAGCACCCAGGGGAACACCGGGGAGCTGTTTTTT
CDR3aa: CASSTQGNTGELFF

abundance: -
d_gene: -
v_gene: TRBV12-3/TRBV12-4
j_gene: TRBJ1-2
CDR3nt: TGTGCCAGCAGCTCGGGGAGGCTCTATGGCTACACCTTC
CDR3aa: CASSSGRLYGYTF

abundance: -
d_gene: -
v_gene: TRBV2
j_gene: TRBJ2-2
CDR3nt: TGTGCCAGCAATATTTACACCGGGGAGCTGTTTTTT
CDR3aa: CASNIYTGELFF

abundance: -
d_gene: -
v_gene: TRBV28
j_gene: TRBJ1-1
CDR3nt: TGTGCCAGCGGGGGGGGCTGGGTCACTGAAGCTTTCTTT
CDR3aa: CASGGGWVTEAFF

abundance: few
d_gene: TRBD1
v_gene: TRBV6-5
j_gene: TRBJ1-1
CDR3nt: TGTGCCAGCAGTCCGACAGGGGGAGGGAACACTGAAGCTTTCTTT
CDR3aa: CASSPTGGGNTEAFF

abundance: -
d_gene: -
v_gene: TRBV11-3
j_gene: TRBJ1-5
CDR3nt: TGTGCCAGCAGCTTAGAGTGCGATCATCAGCCCCAGCATTTT
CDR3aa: CASSLECDHQPQHF

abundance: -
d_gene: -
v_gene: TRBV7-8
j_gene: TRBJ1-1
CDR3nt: TGTGCCAGCAGCTCTCGCCGGACGACAGGCGCTTATGAAGCTTTCTTT
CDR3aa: CASSSRRTTGAYEAFF

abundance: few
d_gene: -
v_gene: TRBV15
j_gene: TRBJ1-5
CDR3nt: TGTGCCACCAGCAGAGATAGGACAGCTAGCAATCAGCCCCAGCATTTT
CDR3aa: CATSRDRTASNQPQHF

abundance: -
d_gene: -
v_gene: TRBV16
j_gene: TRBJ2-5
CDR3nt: TGTGCCAGCAGCCGTGGCTCTGGAGGAGTTGAGACCCAGTACTTC
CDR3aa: CASSRGSGGVETQYF

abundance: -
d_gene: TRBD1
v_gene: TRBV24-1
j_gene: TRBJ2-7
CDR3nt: TGTGCCACCAGTGACCCGGGACAGGGGGCCCACGAGCAGTACTTC
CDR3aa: CATSDPGQGAHEQYF

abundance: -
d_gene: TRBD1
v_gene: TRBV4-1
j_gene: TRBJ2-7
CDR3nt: TGCGCCAGCAGCCAAGAGACAGGGGGTCTAGGCGAGCAGTACTTC
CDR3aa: CASSQETGGLGEQYF

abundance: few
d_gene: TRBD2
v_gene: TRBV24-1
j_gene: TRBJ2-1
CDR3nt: TGTGCCACCACTAGCGGGGGTTCGGGGGAGCAGTTCTTC
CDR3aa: CATTSGGSGEQFF

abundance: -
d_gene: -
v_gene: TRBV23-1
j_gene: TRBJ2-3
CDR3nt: TGCGCCAGCTCGAAGATGGACATCAAATTGGATACGCAGTATTTT
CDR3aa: CASSKMDIKLDTQYF

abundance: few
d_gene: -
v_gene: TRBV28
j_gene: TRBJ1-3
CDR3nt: TGTGCCAGCAGTTTACGCCCACAGTCTGGAAACACCATATATTTT
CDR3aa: CASSLRPQSGNTIYF

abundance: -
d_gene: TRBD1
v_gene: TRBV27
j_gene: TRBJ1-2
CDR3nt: TGTGCCAGCAGTCTAGAGGACAGGGTGGATTTAACCGGCTACACCTTC
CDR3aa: CASSLEDRVDLTGYTF

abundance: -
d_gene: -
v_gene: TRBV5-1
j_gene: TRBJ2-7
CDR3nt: TGCGCCAGCAGCTTGGGGTCTACTGGGAGTGGCTACGAGCAGTACTTC
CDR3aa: CASSLGSTGSGYEQYF

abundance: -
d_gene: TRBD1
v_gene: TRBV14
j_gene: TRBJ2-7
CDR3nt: TGTGCCAGCAGCCAAGCTATGGGACAGGGGGTCGAGCAGTACTTC
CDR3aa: CASSQAMGQGVEQYF

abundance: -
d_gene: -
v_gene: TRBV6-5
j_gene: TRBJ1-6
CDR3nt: TGTGCCAGCACCAGGACTGATAATTCACCCCTCCACTTT
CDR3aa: CASTRTDNSPLHF

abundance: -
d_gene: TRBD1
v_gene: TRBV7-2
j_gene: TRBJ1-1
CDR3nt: TGTGCCAGCAGCTTAGCGGGACAGGGGGCGGGTACTGAAGCTTTCTTT
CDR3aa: CASSLAGQGAGTEAFF

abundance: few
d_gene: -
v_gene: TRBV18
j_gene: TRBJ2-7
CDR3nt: TGTGCCAGCTCACCATTTTCAGAATACGAGCAGTACTTC
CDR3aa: CASSPFSEYEQYF

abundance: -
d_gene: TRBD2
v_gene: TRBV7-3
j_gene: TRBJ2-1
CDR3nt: TGTGCCAGCAGCTCCCTCGCGGGGGGCTTGGATGAGCAGTTCTTC
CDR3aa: CASSSLAGGLDEQFF

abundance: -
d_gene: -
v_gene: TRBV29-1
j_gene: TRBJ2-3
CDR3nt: TGCAGCGTTGATTATGGACAAGCTACGCAGTATTTT
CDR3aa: CSVDYGQATQYF

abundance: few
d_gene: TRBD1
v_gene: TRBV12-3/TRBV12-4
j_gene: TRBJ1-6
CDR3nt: TGTGCCAGCACCAGGGGGGATTCACCCCTCCACTTT
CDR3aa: CASTRGDSPLHF

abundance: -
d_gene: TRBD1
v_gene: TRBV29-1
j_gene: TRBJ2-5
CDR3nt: TGCAGCGTTGCGGGGACAGGACAAGAGACCCAGTACTTC
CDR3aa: CSVAGTGQETQYF

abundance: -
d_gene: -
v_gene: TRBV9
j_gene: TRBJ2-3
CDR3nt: TGTGCCAGCAGCTACCGGGGAGACACAGATACGCAGTATTTT
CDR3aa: CASSYRGDTDTQYF

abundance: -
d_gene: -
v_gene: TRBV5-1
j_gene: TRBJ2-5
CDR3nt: TGCGCCAGCAGCTTGGTAAAAGAGACCCAGTACTTC
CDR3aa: CASSLVKETQYF

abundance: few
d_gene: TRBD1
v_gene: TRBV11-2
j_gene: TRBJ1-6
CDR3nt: TGTGCCAGCAGCGACCAGGGGGCGTCCTATAATTCACCCCTCCACTTT
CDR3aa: CASSDQGASYNSPLHF

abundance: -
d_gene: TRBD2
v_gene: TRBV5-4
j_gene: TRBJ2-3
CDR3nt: TGTGCCAGCAGCCCCCGGACTAGCGGGGATAATACGCAGTATTTT
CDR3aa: CASSPRTSGDNTQYF

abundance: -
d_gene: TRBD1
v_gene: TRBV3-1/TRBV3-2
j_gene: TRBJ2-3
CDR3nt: TGTGCCAGCAGCCAGAGACAGGGATACACAGATACGCAGTATTTT
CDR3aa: CASSQRQGYTDTQYF

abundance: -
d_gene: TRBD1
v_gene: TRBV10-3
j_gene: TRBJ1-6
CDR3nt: TGTGCCATCAGCCCCAGGACAGGCCCTAATTCACCCCTCCACTTT
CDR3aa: CAISPRTGPNSPLHF

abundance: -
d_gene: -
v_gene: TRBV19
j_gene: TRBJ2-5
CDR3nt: TGTGCCAGTAGTATTCTCACACCCCGGGGGCAAGAGACCCAGTACTTC
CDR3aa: CASSILTPRGQETQYF